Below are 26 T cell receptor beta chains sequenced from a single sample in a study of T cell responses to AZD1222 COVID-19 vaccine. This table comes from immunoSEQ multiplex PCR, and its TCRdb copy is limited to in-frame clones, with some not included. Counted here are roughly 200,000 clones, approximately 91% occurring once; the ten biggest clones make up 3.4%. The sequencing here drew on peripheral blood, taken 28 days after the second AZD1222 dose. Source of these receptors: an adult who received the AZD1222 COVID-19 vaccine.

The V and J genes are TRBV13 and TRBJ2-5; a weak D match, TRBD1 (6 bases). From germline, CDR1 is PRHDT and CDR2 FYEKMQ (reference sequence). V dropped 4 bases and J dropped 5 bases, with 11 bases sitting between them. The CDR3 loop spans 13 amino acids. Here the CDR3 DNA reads TGTGCCAGCAGCTCACAGGGTCGGGAGACCCAGTACTTC. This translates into CASSSQGRETQYF.

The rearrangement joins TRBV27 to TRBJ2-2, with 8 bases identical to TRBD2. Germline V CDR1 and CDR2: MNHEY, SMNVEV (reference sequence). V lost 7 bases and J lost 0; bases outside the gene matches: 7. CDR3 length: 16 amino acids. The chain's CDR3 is CASNQREMANTGELFF. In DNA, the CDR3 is TGTGCCAGCAACCAGCGGGAGATGGCGAACACCGGGGAGCTGTTTTTT.

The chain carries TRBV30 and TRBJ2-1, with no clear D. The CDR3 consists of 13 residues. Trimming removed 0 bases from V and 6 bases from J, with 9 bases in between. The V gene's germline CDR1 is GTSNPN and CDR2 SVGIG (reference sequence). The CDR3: CAWSVRSRNEQFF. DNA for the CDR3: TGTGCCTGGAGTGTTAGATCGCGCAATGAGCAGTTCTTC.

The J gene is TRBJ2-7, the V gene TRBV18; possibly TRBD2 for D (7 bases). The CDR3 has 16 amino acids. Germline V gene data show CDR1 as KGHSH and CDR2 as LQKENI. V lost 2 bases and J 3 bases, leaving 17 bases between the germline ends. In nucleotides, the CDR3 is TGTGCCAGCTCACCAAGGGGGGGCCTGACCCTCTACGAGCAGTACTTC. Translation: CASSPRGGLTLYEQYF. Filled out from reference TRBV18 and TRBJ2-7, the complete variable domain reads NAGVMQNPRHLVRRRGQEARLRCSPMKGHSHVYWYRQLPEEGLKFMVYLQKENIIDESGMPKERFSAEFPKEGPSILRIQQVVRGDSAAYFCASSPRGGLTLYEQYFGPGTRLTVT.

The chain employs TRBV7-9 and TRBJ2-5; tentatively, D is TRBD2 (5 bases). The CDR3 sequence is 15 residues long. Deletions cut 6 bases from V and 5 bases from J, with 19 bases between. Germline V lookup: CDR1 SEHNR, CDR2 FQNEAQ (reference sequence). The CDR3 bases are TGTGCCAGCAGATCTACCGGGTCCCCGGGGGAGACCCAGTACTTC. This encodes CASRSTGSPGETQYF.

The CDR3 region has the DNA TGTGCCAGCAGCTCAGAACAACCTGGTGAAAAACTGTTTTTT. Translated: CASSSEQPGEKLFF. The J gene is TRBJ1-4, the V gene TRBV5-4; D gene unclear. Deletions cut 3 bases from V and 7 bases from J, with 13 bases between. The CDR3 is 14 residues long. Germline values: CDR1 SGHNT, CDR2 YYREEE (reference sequence).

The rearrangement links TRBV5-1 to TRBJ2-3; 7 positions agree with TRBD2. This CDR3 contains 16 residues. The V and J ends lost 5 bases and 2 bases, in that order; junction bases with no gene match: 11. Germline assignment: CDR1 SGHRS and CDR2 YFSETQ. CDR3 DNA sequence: TGCGCCAGCAGTCCCCCCGAGAGCGGGACCACAGATACGCAGTATTTT. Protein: CASSPPESGTTDTQYF.

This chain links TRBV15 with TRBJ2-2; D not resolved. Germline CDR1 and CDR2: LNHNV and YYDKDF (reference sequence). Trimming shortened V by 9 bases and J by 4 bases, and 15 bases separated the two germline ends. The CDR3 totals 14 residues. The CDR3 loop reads CATSLGSGTGELFF. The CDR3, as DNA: TGTGCCACTTCACTGGGTTCGGGCACCGGGGAGCTGTTTTTT.

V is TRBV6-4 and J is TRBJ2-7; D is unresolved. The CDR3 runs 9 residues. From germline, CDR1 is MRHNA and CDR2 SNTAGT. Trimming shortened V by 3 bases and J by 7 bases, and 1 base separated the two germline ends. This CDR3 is CASSEEQYF. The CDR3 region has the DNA TGTGCCAGCAGTGAAGAGCAGTACTTC.

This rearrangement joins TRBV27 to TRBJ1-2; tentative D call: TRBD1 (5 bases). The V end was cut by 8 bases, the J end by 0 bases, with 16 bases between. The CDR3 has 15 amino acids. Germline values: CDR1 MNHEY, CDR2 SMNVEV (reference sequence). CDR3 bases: TGTGCCAGCTCACAGGCCGGCTCTGCTAACTATGGCTACACCTTC. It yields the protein CASSQAGSANYGYTF.

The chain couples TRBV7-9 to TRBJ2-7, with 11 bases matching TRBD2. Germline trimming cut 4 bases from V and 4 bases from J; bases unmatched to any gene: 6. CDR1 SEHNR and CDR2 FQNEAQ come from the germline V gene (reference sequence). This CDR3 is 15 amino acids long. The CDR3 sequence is CASSSPTSGIYEQYF. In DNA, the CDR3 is TGTGCCAGCAGCTCACCGACTAGCGGGATTTACGAGCAGTACTTC.

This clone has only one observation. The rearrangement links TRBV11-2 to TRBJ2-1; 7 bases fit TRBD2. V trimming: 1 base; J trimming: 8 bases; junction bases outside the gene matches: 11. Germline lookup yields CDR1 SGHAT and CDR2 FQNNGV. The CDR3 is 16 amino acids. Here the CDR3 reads CASSLGRRTRGDEQFF. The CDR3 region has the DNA TGTGCCAGCAGCTTAGGCCGGCGGACTAGAGGTGATGAGCAGTTCTTC.

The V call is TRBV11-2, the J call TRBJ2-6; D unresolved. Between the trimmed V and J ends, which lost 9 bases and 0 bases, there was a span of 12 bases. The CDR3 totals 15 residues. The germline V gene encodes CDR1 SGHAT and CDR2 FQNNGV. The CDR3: CASPRDPSGANVLTF. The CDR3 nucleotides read TGTGCCAGTCCCCGCGACCCCTCTGGGGCCAACGTCCTGACTTTC. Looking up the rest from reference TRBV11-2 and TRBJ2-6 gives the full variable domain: EAGVAQSPRYKIIEKRQSVAFWCNPISGHATLYWYQQILGQGPKLLIQFQNNGVVDDSQLPKDRFSAERLKGVDSTLKIQPAKLEDSAVYLCASPRDPSGANVLTFGAGSRLTVL.

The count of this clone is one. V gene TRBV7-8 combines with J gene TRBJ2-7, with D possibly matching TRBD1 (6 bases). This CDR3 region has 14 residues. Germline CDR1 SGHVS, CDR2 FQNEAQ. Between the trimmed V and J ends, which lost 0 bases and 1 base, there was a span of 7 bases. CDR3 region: CASSLAGTSYEQYF. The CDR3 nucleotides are TGTGCCAGCAGCTTAGCCGGGACATCCTACGAGCAGTACTTC.

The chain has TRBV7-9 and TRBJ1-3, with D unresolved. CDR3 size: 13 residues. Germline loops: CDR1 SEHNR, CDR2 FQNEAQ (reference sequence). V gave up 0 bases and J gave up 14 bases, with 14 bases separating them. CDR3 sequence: CASSLAAAGLVYF. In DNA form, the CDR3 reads TGTGCCAGCAGCTTAGCAGCGGCAGGTCTAGTATATTTT.

The DNA of the CDR3 is TGTGCCAGCAGTAGCGGGAGGCCAGAGACCCAGTACTTC. Its translation is CASSSGRPETQYF. This sequence joins TRBV5-5 and TRBJ2-5, with 10 bases that match TRBD2. Unmatched junction bases numbered 2, after V lost 5 bases and J lost 4 bases. The germline V gene encodes CDR1 SGHKS and CDR2 YYEKEE (reference sequence). This CDR3 is built from 13 residues. Full variable domain (rest looked up from reference TRBV5-5 and TRBJ2-5): DAGVTQSPTHLIKTRGQQVTLRCSPISGHKSVSWYQQVLGQGPQFIFQYYEKEERGRGNFPDRFSARQFPNYSSELNVNALLLGDSALYLCASSSGRPETQYFGPGTRLLVL.

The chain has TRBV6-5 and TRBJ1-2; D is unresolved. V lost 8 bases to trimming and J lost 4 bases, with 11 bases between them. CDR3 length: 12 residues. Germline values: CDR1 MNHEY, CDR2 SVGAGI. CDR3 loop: CASWSGPYGYTF. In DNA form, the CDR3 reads TGTGCCAGCTGGAGTGGCCCCTATGGCTACACCTTC.

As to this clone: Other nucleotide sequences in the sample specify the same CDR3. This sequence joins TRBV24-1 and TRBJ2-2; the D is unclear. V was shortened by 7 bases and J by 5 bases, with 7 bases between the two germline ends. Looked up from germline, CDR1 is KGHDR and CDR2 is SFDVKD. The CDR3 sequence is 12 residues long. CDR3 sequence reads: CATSGSTGELFF. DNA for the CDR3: TGTGCCACCAGCGGGTCGACCGGGGAGCTGTTTTTT.

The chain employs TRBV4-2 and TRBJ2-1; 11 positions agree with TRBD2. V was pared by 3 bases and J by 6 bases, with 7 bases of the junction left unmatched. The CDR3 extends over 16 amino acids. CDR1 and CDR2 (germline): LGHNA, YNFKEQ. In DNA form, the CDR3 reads TGTGCCAGCAGCCATGTACTAGCGGGAGTTCTCAATGAGCAGTTCTTC. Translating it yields CASSHVLAGVLNEQFF.

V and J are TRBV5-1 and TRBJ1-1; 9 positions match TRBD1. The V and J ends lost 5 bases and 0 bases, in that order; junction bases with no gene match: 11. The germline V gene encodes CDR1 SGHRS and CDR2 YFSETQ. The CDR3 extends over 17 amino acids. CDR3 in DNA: TGCGCCAGCAGTCCGAACAGGGGGCCGGGCTTGAACACTGAAGCTTTCTTT. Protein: CASSPNRGPGLNTEAFF.

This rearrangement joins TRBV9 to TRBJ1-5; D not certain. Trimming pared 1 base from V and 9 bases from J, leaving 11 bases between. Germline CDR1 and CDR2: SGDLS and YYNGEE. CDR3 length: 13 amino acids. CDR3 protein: CASSVINDGPQHF. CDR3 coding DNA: TGTGCCAGCAGCGTAATAAACGATGGGCCCCAGCATTTT.

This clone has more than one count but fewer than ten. This chain's CDR3 is CASSPPFREGTDTQYF. CDR3 in DNA: TGTGCCAGCAGCCCTCCTTTTCGGGAGGGCACAGATACGCAGTATTTT. The chain recombines TRBV7-9 with TRBJ2-3, with 7 bases lining up with TRBD2. CDR1 is SEHNR, CDR2 FQNEAQ, per germline (reference sequence). The CDR3 covers 16 residues. V gave up 5 bases and J gave up 1 base; unmatched junction bases: 9.

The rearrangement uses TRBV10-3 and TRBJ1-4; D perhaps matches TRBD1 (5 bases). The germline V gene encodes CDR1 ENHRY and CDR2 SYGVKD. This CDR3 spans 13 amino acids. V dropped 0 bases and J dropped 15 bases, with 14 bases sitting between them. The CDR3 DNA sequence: TGTGCCATCAGTGAGTCAACAGATCAAGGGGTGTTTTTT. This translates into CAISESTDQGVFF.

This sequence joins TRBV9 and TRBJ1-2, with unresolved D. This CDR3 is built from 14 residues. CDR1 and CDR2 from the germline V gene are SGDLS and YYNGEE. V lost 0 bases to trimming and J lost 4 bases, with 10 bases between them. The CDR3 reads CASSVGVGIYGYTF. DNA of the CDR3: TGTGCCAGCAGCGTAGGGGTGGGAATCTATGGCTACACCTTC.

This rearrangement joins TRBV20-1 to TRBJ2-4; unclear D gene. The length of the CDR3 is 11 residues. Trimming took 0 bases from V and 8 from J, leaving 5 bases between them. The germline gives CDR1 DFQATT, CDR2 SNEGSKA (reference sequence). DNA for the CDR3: TGCAGTGCTAGAGATCAGGACATTCAGTACTTC. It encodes CSARDQDIQYF.

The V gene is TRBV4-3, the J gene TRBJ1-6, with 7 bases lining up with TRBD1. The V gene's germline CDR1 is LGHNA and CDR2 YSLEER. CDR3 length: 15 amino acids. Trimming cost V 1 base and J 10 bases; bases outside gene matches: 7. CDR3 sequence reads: CASSQGHRGGSPLHF. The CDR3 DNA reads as TGCGCCAGCAGCCAAGGTCACAGGGGCGGCTCACCCCTCCACTTT.